A single sample is the source of the 16 T cell receptor beta chains below, sequenced in a study of identifying expanded T cells in peripheral blood. Clones were sequenced by immunoSEQ multiplex PCR, and TCRdb holds only the in-frame ones, with some missing. Among some 54,000 clones listed, around 82% were seen once. What was sequenced was blood. These receptors originate from a person aged 18-70 years in good health.

The rearrangement uses TRBV7-2 and TRBJ2-3; 7 bases fit TRBD1. The CDR3 sequence is 15 residues long. Germline assignment: CDR1 SGHTA and CDR2 FQGNSA. Trimming took 3 bases from V and 2 from J; bases not matched to a gene: 5. The CDR3 coding sequence is TGTGCCAGCAGCTTCCAAGGGACAGTCACAGATACGCAGTATTTT. This encodes CASSFQGTVTDTQYF.

As DNA, the CDR3 is TGTGCCAGTTCGTATTTAGCGGGGAACACCGGGGAGCTGTTTTTT. Protein sequence: CASSYLAGNTGELFF. The chain uses TRBV19 and TRBJ2-2, with 7 bases lining up with TRBD2. CDR1 LNHDA and CDR2 SQIVND come from the germline V gene (reference sequence). The CDR3 sequence is 15 residues long. The V gene end was trimmed by 8 bases and the J gene end by 1 base; junction bases not matched to a gene: 7. The variable domain in full, completed from reference TRBV19 and TRBJ2-2, reads DGGITQSPKYLFRKEGQNVTLSCEQNLNHDAMYWYRQDPGQGLRLIYYSQIVNDFQKGDIAEGYSVSREKKESFPLTVTSAQKNPTAFYLCASSYLAGNTGELFFGEGSRLTVL.

The CDR3 loop is CASSLARTLPGGETQYF. The CDR3 DNA follows: TGCGCCAGCAGCTTGGCCCGGACATTACCAGGAGGGGAGACCCAGTACTTC. J is TRBJ2-5 and V is TRBV5-1; a possible D gene is TRBD2 (6 bases). The CDR3 spans 17 residues. Deletions cut 0 bases from V and 5 bases from J, with 20 bases between. Germline assignment: CDR1 SGHRS and CDR2 YFSETQ.

V usage is TRBV7-2 and J usage is TRBJ2-1, with TRBD2 as a possible D gene (6 bases). The ends were cut back, 5 bases at V and 7 bases at J, with 24 bases in the middle. The CDR3 has 17 residues. Looked up from germline, CDR1 is SGHTA and CDR2 is FQGNSA. The CDR3 DNA follows: TGTGCCAGCAGCCCTAGACCGCTGCGGGAACGGACTAATGAGCAGTTCTTC. Protein: CASSPRPLRERTNEQFF.

The chain is built from TRBV11-2 and TRBJ1-5, with D unclear. This CDR3 region has 15 residues. V lost 5 bases and J 5 bases, leaving 16 bases between the germline ends. Germline V CDR1 and CDR2: SGHAT, FQNNGV. In DNA form, the CDR3 reads TGTGCCAGCAGCCCTTCATGGGGTGTGGATCAGCCCCAGCATTTT. Translating gives CASSPSWGVDQPQHF.

The CDR3 loop reads CASSLSTSYEQYF. The CDR3 DNA follows: TGTGCCAGCTCACTTTCGACCTCCTACGAGCAGTACTTC. The chain has TRBV18 and TRBJ2-7, with D hard to call. V lost 4 bases, J lost 0 bases, and 7 bases lay in between. The V gene's germline CDR1 is KGHSH and CDR2 LQKENI. The CDR3 loop spans 13 amino acids.

This clone came up a few times. The rearrangement joins TRBV27 to TRBJ2-7; unclear D gene. The CDR3 spans 13 residues. Trimming cost V 3 bases and J 1 base, with 7 bases left between them. Germline CDR1 and CDR2: MNHEY and SMNVEV (reference sequence). DNA of the CDR3: TGTGCCAGCAGTTTCTTAGGTTCCTACGAGCAGTACTTC. The encoded protein is CASSFLGSYEQYF.

The chain recombines TRBV11-2 with TRBJ2-2; D remains unclear. The CDR3 has 11 amino acids. CDR1 SGHAT and CDR2 FQNNGV come from the germline V gene. With 5 bases removed from V and 8 bases from J, the gap between germline ends came to 6 bases. The CDR3 nucleotides read TGTGCCAGCAGCCACGTGGGGGAGCTGTTTTTT. Its protein product is CASSHVGELFF.

The rearrangement uses TRBV6-1 and TRBJ2-6; D is unresolved. The CDR3 is made up of 17 amino acids. V lost 4 bases and J lost 0, with 13 bases in between. Germline values: CDR1 MNHNS, CDR2 SASEGT. The DNA of the CDR3 is TGTGCCAGCAGTGGGCTACAGCGCGGCTCTGGGGCCAACGTCCTGACTTTC. It is translated as CASSGLQRGSGANVLTF.

The chain links TRBV6-1 to TRBJ2-7, with a possible D match to TRBD1 (6 bases). From germline, CDR1 is MNHNS and CDR2 SASEGT. CDR3 length equals 12 residues. Trimming removed 4 bases from V and 5 bases from J, with 9 bases in between. This CDR3 reads CASSAGVHEQYF. CDR3 nucleotide sequence: TGTGCCAGCAGTGCAGGGGTCCACGAGCAGTACTTC.

The genes are TRBV4-3 and TRBJ2-7, with D tentatively TRBD2 (5 bases). V gave up 0 bases and J gave up 4 bases, with 10 bases separating them. Germline CDR1 and CDR2: LGHNA and YSLEER. The CDR3 runs to 14 residues. This chain's CDR3 is CASSQDRRGYEQYF. In DNA form, the CDR3 reads TGCGCCAGCAGCCAAGATCGACGGGGATACGAGCAGTACTTC.

The chain has TRBV6-6 and TRBJ2-3, with 7 bases identical to TRBD1. Per the germline V gene, CDR1 is MNHNY and CDR2 is SVGAGI (reference sequence). CDR3 length equals 16 residues. The trim removed 5 bases at V and 2 bases at J, leaving 10 bases unmatched. CDR3 sequence: CASSGSTGAFTDTQYF. Written as DNA, the CDR3 is TGTGCCAGCAGTGGTTCTACAGGGGCCTTCACAGATACGCAGTATTTT.

The genes are TRBV7-3 and TRBJ2-3, with D possibly being TRBD1 or TRBD2 (6 bases each). V was shortened by 0 bases and J by 2 bases, with 9 bases between the two germline ends. Germline values: CDR1 SGHTA, CDR2 FQGTGA. The CDR3 consists of 15 residues. CDR3 sequence (DNA): TGTGCCAGCAGCTTAACGTGGGGGGCCACAGATACGCAGTATTTT. It is translated as CASSLTWGATDTQYF.

CDR3 nucleotide sequence: TGTGCCAGCAGACGGGACACCCTCACCGGGGAGCTGTTTTTT. Translating it yields CASRRDTLTGELFF. The genes are TRBV7-2 and TRBJ2-2; possible D gene TRBD1, 6 bases. CDR1 is SGHTA and CDR2 is FQGNSA in the germline V gene. This CDR3 region has 14 residues. V lost 6 bases, J lost 4 bases, and 12 bases lay in between.

The chain employs TRBV7-2 and TRBJ2-5; TRBD1 aligns across 11 bases. The CDR3 loop spans 16 amino acids. V lost 5 bases to trimming and J lost 7 bases; unmatched junction nucleotides: 12. Germline assignment: CDR1 SGHTA and CDR2 FQGNSA. The CDR3 is CASSLRTGGLERTQYF. The CDR3 DNA reads TGTGCCAGCAGCCTCCGGACAGGGGGCCTCGAAAGGACCCAGTACTTC.

This clone was counted a few times. This chain joins TRBV7-9 and TRBJ2-2; possible D gene TRBD2, 6 bases. CDR3 length: 14 residues. V was trimmed by 3 bases and J by 4 bases, leaving 9 bases between them. In germline, CDR1 is SEHNR, CDR2 FQNEAQ (reference sequence). CDR3 protein: CASSFVGGTGELFF. CDR3 sequence (DNA): TGTGCCAGCAGCTTCGTGGGAGGCACCGGGGAGCTGTTTTTT.